This is a list of T cell receptor beta chains from one sample in a study of CD8 T cells in ankylosing spondylitis. TCRdb recomputed calls from the 5' RACE reads with MiXCR, one row per CDR3 protein. The table shows about 780 distinct CDR3 sequences, with 2.5% to 3% occurring only once. The sequencing input was blood, either unsorted or a sorted T cell fraction (not recorded which). These receptors were collected from a male donor with ankylosing spondylitis or in good health (not recorded which). CDR3s include the opening cysteine and the closing phenylalanine or tryptophan. The D gene is left open where the match is weak. Clone sizes are shown as once, few, many or a size class.

v_call	d_call	clone_size	j_call	cdr3_aa	cdr3_nt
TRBV9	-	many	TRBJ2-7	CASSVATGNREQYF	TGTGCCAGCAGCGTAGCAACAGGGAATAGGGAGCAGTACTTC
TRBV9	-	medium-sized	TRBJ2-7	CASSGGVRALEQYF	TGTGCCAGCAGCGGCGGGGTCAGGGCCCTCGAGCAGTACTTC
TRBV9	-	many	TRBJ2-5	CASSGRGETQYF	TGTGCCAGCAGCGGTAGGGGGGAGACCCAGTACTTC
TRBV9	-	large	TRBJ1-3	CASSAETGSGNTIYF	TGTGCCAGCAGCGCTGAGACTGGCTCTGGAAACACCATATATTTT
TRBV9	-	many	TRBJ2-3	CASSFRDRSTDTQYF	TGTGCCAGCAGCTTCCGTGACAGGAGCACAGATACGCAGTATTTT
TRBV9	TRBD1	many	TRBJ2-7	CASSVDGQGFYEQYF	TGTGCCAGCAGCGTAGACGGACAGGGGTTCTACGAGCAGTACTTC
TRBV9	TRBD2	many	TRBJ2-1	CASSVVSGGMDEQFF	TGTGCCAGCAGCGTAGTTAGCGGGGGCATGGATGAGCAGTTCTTC
TRBV9	TRBD2	medium-sized	TRBJ2-1	CASSPPGLAAGEQFF	TGTGCCAGCAGCCCCCCGGGACTAGCGGCTGGTGAGCAGTTCTTC
TRBV9	TRBD1	many	TRBJ2-7	CASSPQGGDRAYEQYF	TGTGCCAGCAGCCCTCAAGGGGGGGACAGGGCCTACGAGCAGTACTTC
TRBV9	-	medium-sized	TRBJ2-2	CASSVPRTGTPNTGELFF	TGTGCCAGCAGCGTACCCCGAACAGGGACACCTAACACCGGGGAGCTGTTTTTT
TRBV9	TRBD1	medium-sized	TRBJ2-1	CASRSPGGSYNEQFF	TGTGCCAGCAGGTCCCCAGGGGGCTCCTACAATGAGCAGTTCTTC
TRBV9	-	medium-sized	TRBJ2-1	CASSVVGSSYNEQFF	TGTGCCAGCAGCGTAGTAGGGAGCTCCTACAATGAGCAGTTCTTC
TRBV9	-	many	TRBJ2-6	CASSAGLGANVLTF	TGTGCCAGCAGCGCGGGTTTGGGGGCCAACGTCCTGACTTTC
TRBV9	-	medium-sized	TRBJ1-2	CASSVGWTDYGYTF	TGTGCCAGCAGCGTTGGGTGGACAGACTATGGCTACACCTTC
TRBV9	TRBD2	many	TRBJ2-3	CASSVDLAGGTDTQYF	TGTGCCAGCAGCGTAGACCTAGCGGGTGGCACAGATACGCAGTATTTT
TRBV9	-	medium-sized	TRBJ2-3	CASSPGRGTDTQYF	TGTGCCAGCAGCCCGGGTCGCGGCACAGATACGCAGTATTTT
TRBV9	-	many	TRBJ1-3	CASSAPRDGWTGNTIYF	TGTGCCAGCAGCGCTCCTCGCGATGGTTGGACGGGAAACACCATATATTTT
TRBV9	TRBD2	medium-sized	TRBJ2-2	CASSVTSGSATRELFF	TGTGCCAGCAGCGTTACTAGCGGGAGCGCAACCAGGGAGCTGTTTTTT
TRBV21-1	-	medium-sized	TRBJ2-4	CASSKENRGALAKNIQYF	TGTGCCAGCAGCAAAGAAAATCGAGGGGCTTTAGCCAAAAACATTCAGTACTTC
TRBV9	-	medium-sized	TRBJ2-7	CASSGRDKSYEQYF	TGTGCCAGCAGCGGACGGGACAAGTCCTACGAGCAGTACTTC
TRBV9	TRBD1	many	TRBJ1-1	CASSVHRDRGLTEAFF	TGTGCCAGCAGCGTTCACCGGGACAGGGGGCTCACTGAAGCTTTCTTT
TRBV9	-	medium-sized	TRBJ1-2	CASRWLVGYGYTF	TGTGCCAGCAGGTGGTTGGTTGGCTATGGCTACACCTTC
TRBV9	-	many	TRBJ1-1	CASSVDPEDTEAFF	TGTGCCAGCAGCGTAGATCCAGAAGACACTGAAGCTTTCTTT
TRBV9	-	medium-sized	TRBJ1-4	CASSDEKLFF	TGTGCCAGCTCGGACGAAAAACTGTTTTTT